Detailed here is one TCR beta chain. Its specificity is unknown. Indicated treatment: oral pan-JAK inhibitor, 5-10 mg twice daily. After isolation, RNA underwent reverse transcription to generate cDNA as the sequencing template. Sequencing was performed with immunoSEQ multiplex PCR; in TCRdb, only in-frame clones are kept and a portion is missing. The sample lists fewer than 250,000 clones, more than 30% seen once, with around 0.48% in the top ten. Trimming took 4 bases from V and 1 from J, leaving 11 bases between them. The CDR3 is 14 residues long. Germline values: CDR1 SGHNT, CDR2 YYREEE (reference sequence). This entry is derived from a study of CD8+ T cells in alopecia areata. Study-wide results and limits: Scalp clonality, along with expanded CD8+ clones among the top 100, was significantly decreased by tofacitinib.

This material consisted of CD4+ T cells sorted from blood, taken around week 30, from a patient treated with tofacitinib. V and J are TRBV5-4 and TRBJ1-2; no clear D gene. This TCR derives from a human donor with alopecia areata. The CDR3 DNA reads TGTGCCAGCAGCCCAGACGGGATTAACTATGGCTACACCTTC. This encodes CASSPDGINYGYTF.